This T cell receptor beta chain was identified during a study of shared clonotypes between healthy human individuals. The CDR3 totals 15 residues. Trimming took 4 bases from V and 2 from J; bases not matched to a gene: 5. Germline V gene sequence: CDR1 SGHTA, CDR2 FQGNSA. Samples underwent the assay at deep level. Method: immunoSEQ multiplex PCR; TCRdb's copy keeps in-frame clones and lacks some. The sample holds 450,000 to 500,000 clones, roughly 85% seen once. When samples were unsorted, tens of millions of PBMCs were used for genomic DNA. This chain joins TRBV7-2 and TRBJ2-1; 7 bases map to TRBD2. Input material: PBMCs. The origin of this receptor is a woman aged 40-49 years in good health. Some clones in this sample may be carry-over from other donors' samples. This CDR3 reads CASSSSGTPYNEQFF. CDR3 coding DNA: TGTGCCAGCAGCTCCAGCGGGACCCCCTACAATGAGCAGTTCTTC. The full variable domain, completed using reference TRBV7-2 and TRBJ2-1, is GAGVSQSPSNKVTEKGKDVELRCDPISGHTALYWYRQSLGQGLEFLIYFQGNSAPDKSGLPSDRFSAERTGGSVSTLTIQRTQQEDSAVYLCASSSSGTPYNEQFFGPGTRLTVL.